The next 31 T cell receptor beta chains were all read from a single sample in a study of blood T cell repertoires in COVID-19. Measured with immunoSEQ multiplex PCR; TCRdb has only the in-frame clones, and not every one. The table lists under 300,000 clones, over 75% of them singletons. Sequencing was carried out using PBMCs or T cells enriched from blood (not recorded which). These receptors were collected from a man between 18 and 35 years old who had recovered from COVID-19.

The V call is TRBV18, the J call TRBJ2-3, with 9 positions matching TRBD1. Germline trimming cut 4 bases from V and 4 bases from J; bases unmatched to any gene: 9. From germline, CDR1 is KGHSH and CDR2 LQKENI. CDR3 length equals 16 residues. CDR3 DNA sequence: TGTGCCAGCTCACGGCCGGGACAGGGTTATGCAGATACGCAGTATTTT. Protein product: CASSRPGQGYADTQYF.

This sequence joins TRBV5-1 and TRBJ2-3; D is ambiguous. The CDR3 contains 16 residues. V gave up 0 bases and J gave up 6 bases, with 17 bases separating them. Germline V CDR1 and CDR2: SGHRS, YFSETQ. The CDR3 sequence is CASSLVPVSMRDTQYF. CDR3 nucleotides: TGCGCCAGCAGCTTGGTTCCGGTCTCGATGAGGGATACGCAGTATTTT. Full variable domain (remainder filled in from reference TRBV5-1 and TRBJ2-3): KAGVTQTPRYLIKTRGQQVTLSCSPISGHRSVSWYQQTPGQGLQFLFEYFSETQRNKGNFPGRFSGRQFSNSRSEMNVSTLELGDSALYLCASSLVPVSMRDTQYFGPGTRLTVL.

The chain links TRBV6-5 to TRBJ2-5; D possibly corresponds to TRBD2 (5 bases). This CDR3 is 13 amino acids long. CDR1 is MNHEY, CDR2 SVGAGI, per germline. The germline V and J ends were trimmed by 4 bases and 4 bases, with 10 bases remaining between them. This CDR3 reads CASSLGDLETQYF. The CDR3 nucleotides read TGTGCCAGCAGTTTGGGAGACCTAGAGACCCAGTACTTC.

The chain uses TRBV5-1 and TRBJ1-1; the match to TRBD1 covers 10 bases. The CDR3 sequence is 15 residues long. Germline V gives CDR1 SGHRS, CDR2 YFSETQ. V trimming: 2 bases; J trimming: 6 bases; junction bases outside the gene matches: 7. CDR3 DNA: TGCGCCAGCAGCTTTAGACAGGGGGCTTGGGCTGAAGCTTTCTTT. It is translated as CASSFRQGAWAEAFF. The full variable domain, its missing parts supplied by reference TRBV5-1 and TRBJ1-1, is KAGVTQTPRYLIKTRGQQVTLSCSPISGHRSVSWYQQTPGQGLQFLFEYFSETQRNKGNFPGRFSGRQFSNSRSEMNVSTLELGDSALYLCASSFRQGAWAEAFFGQGTRLTVV.

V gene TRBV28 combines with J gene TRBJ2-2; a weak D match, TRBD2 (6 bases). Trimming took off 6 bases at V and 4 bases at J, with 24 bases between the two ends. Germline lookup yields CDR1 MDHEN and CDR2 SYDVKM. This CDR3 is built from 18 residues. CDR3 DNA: TGTGCCAGCAGCCGATACTTAACGGGAGTGTCCCGCACCGGGGAGCTGTTTTTT. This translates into CASSRYLTGVSRTGELFF.

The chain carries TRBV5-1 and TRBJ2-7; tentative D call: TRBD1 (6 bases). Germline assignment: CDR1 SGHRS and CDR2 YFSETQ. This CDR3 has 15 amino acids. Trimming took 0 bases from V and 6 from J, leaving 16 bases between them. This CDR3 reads CASSLGGGFGGEQYF. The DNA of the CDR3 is TGCGCCAGCAGCTTGGGAGGGGGTTTCGGAGGCGAGCAGTACTTC.

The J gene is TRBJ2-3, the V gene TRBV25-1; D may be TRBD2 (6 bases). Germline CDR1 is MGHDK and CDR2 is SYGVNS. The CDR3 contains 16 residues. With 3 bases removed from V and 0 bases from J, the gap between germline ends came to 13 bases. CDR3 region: CASSEFVADSTDTQYF. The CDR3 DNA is TGTGCCAGCAGTGAGTTTGTAGCGGACAGCACAGATACGCAGTATTTT.

The CDR3 DNA sequence: TGTGCCATCAGTGAGGGGGCGAGCTCCTACGAGCAGTACTTC. This translates into CAISEGASSYEQYF. The gene calls are TRBV10-3 and TRBJ2-7; tentatively, D is TRBD1 (5 bases). CDR1 and CDR2 (germline): ENHRY, SYGVKD. Trimming removed 2 bases from V and 0 bases from J, with 8 bases in between. The CDR3 consists of 14 residues.

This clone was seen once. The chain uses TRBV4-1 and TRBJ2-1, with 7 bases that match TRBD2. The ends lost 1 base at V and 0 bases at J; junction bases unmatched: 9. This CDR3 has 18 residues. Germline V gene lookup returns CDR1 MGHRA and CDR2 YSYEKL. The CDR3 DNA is TGCGCCAGCAGCCAAGGACTGGCGCGGGGGAGCTCCTACAATGAGCAGTTCTTC. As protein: CASSQGLARGSSYNEQFF.

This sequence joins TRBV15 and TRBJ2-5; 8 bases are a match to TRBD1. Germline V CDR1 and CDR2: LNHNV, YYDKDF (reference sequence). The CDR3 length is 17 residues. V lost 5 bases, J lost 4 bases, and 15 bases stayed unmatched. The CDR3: CATSGETGEVAGETQYF. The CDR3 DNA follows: TGTGCCACCAGCGGGGAGACAGGGGAGGTGGCGGGAGAGACCCAGTACTTC.

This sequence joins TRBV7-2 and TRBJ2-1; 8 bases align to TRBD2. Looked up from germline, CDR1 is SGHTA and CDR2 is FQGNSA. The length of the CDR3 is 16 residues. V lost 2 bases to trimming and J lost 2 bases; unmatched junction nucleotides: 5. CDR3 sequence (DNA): TGTGCCAGCAGCTTATTGGTAGCGGGGACCTACAATGAGCAGTTCTTC. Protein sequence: CASSLLVAGTYNEQFF.

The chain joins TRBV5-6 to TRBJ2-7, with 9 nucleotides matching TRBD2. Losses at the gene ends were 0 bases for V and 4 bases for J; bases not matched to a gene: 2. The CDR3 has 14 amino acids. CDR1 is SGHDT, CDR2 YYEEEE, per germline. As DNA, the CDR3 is TGTGCCAGCAGCTTGGCGCTAGCGGGGTACGAGCAGTACTTC. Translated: CASSLALAGYEQYF.

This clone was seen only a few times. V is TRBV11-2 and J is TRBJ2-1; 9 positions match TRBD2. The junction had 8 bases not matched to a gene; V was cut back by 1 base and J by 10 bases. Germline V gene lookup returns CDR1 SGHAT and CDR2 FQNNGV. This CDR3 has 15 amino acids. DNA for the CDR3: TGTGCCAGCAGCTTAGGATCAGCGGGAGGTCGCGAGCAGTTCTTC. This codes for CASSLGSAGGREQFF. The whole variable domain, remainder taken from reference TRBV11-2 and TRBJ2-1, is EAGVAQSPRYKIIEKRQSVAFWCNPISGHATLYWYQQILGQGPKLLIQFQNNGVVDDSQLPKDRFSAERLKGVDSTLKIQPAKLEDSAVYLCASSLGSAGGREQFFGPGTRLTVL.

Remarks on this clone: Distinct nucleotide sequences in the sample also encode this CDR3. CDR3 protein: CAWSGTGGNQPQHF. The CDR3 DNA reads as TGTGCCTGGTCGGGGACAGGCGGCAATCAGCCCCAGCATTTT. The chain combines TRBV30 with TRBJ1-5, with 8 bases lining up with TRBD1. Trimming cost V 5 bases and J 2 bases; bases outside gene matches: 5. The CDR3 has 14 residues. Germline CDR1 reads GTSNPN; CDR2 reads SVGIG (reference sequence).

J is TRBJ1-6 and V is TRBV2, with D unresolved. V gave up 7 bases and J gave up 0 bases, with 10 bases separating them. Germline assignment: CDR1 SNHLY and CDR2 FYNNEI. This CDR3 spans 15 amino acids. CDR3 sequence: CASMRASSYNSPLHF. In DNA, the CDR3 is TGTGCCAGCATGAGAGCCTCCTCCTATAATTCACCCCTCCACTTT.

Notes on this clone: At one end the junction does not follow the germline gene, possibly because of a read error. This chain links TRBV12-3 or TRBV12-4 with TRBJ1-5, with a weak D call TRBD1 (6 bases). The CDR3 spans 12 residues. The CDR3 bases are TGTGCCAGCAGTTTAAACGCTATTCCGGGACACTTT. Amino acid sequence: CASSLNAIPGHF.

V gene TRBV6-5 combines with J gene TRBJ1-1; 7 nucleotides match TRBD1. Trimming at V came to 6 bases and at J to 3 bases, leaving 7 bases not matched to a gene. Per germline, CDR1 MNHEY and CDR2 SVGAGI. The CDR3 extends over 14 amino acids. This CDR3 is CASRTGSMDTEAFF. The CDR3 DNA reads TGTGCCAGCAGGACAGGGTCGATGGACACTGAAGCTTTCTTT.

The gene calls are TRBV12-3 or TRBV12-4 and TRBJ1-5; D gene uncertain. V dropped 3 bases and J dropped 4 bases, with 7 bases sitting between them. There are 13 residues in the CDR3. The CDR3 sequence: CASSFGRNQPQHF. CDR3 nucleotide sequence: TGTGCCAGCAGTTTTGGCAGGAATCAGCCCCAGCATTTT.

CDR3 nucleotide sequence: TGCGCCAGCAGCTGGGACAGTGGAGGCTACACCTTC. Its translation: CASSWDSGGYTF. The rearrangement joins TRBV5-1 to TRBJ1-2; 7 bases fit TRBD1. The CDR3 consists of 12 residues. Trimming at V came to 3 bases and at J to 8 bases, leaving 4 bases not matched to a gene. CDR1 and CDR2 (germline): SGHRS, YFSETQ.

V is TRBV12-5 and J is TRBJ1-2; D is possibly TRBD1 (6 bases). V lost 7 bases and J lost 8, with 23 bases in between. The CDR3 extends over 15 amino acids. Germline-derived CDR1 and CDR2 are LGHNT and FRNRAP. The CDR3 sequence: CASERQAGVGFGYTF. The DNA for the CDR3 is TGTGCTAGTGAACGACAGGCGGGAGTCGGTTTCGGCTACACCTTC.

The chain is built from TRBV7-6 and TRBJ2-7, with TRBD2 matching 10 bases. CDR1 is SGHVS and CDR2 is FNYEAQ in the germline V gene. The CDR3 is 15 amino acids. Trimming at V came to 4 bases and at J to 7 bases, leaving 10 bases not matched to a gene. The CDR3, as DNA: TGTGCCAGCAGCTACCAGCGGGAGGGCCGGGGTGAGCAGTACTTC. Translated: CASSYQREGRGEQYF.

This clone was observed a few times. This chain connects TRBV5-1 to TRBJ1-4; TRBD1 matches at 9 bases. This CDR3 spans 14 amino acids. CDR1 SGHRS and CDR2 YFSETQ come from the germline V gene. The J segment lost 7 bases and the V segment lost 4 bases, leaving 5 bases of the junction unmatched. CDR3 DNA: TGCGCCAGCAGCAAGGACAGGGGAGGTGAAAAACTGTTTTTT. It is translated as CASSKDRGGEKLFF. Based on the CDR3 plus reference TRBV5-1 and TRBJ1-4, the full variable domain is KAGVTQTPRYLIKTRGQQVTLSCSPISGHRSVSWYQQTPGQGLQFLFEYFSETQRNKGNFPGRFSGRQFSNSRSEMNVSTLELGDSALYLCASSKDRGGEKLFFGSGTQLSVL.

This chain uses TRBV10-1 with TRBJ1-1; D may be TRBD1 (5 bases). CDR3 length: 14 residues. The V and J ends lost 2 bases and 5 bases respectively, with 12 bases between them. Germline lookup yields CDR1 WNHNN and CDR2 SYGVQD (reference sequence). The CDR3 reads CASSETGGETEAFF. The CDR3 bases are TGCGCCAGCAGTGAGACGGGGGGAGAGACTGAAGCTTTCTTT.

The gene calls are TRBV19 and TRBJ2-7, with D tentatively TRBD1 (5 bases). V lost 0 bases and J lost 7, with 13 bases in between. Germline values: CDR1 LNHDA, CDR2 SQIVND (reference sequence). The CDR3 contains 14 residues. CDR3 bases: TGTGCCAGTAGTATAGAGGACACATGGGGAGAGCAGTACTTC. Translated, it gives CASSIEDTWGEQYF.

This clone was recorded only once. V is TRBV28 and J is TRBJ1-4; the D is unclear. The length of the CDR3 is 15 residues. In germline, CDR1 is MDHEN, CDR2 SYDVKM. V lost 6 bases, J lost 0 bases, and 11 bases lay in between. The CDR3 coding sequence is TGTGCCAGCAGCCCCCCGGTAGCAACTAATGAAAAACTGTTTTTT. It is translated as CASSPPVATNEKLFF.

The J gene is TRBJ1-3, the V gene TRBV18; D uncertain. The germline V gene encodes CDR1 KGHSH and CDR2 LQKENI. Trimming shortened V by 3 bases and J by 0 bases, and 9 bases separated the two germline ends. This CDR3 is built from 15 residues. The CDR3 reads CASSPGVYSGNTIYF. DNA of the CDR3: TGTGCCAGCTCACCCGGGGTTTACTCTGGAAACACCATATATTTT. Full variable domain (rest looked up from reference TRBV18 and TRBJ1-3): NAGVMQNPRHLVRRRGQEARLRCSPMKGHSHVYWYRQLPEEGLKFMVYLQKENIIDESGMPKERFSAEFPKEGPSILRIQQVVRGDSAAYFCASSPGVYSGNTIYFGEGSWLTVV.

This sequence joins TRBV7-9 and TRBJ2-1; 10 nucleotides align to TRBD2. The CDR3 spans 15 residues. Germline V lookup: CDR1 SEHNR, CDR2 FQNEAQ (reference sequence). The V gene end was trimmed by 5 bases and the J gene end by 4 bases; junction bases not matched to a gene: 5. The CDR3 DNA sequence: TGTGCCAGCAGCCAACCTAGCGGGGGTTACAATGAGCAGTTCTTC. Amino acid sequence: CASSQPSGGYNEQFF.

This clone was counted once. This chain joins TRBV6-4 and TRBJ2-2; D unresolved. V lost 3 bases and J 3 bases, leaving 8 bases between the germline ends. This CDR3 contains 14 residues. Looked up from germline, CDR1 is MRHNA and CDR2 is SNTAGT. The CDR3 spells CASSEGMDTGELFF. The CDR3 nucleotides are TGTGCCAGCAGTGAGGGCATGGACACCGGGGAGCTGTTTTTT.

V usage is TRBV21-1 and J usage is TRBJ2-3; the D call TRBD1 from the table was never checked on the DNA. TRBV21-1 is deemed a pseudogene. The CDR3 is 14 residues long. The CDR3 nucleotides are TGTGCCAGCACCAGTACAGCTGGCACAGATACGCAGTATTTT. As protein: CASTSTAGTDTQYF.

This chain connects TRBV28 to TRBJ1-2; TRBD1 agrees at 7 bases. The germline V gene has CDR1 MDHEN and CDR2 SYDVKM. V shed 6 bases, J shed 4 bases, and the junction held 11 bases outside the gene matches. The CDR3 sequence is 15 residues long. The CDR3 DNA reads TGTGCCAGCAGATTAACCGGGACAGCCTTCTATGGCTACACCTTC. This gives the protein CASRLTGTAFYGYTF.

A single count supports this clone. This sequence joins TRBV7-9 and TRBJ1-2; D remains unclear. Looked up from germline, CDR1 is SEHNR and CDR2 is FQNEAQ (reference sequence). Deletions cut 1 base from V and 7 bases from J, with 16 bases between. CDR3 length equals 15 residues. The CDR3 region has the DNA TGTGCCAGCAGCTTAGACGGCTCGAATTCAGGTGGCTACACCTTC. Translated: CASSLDGSNSGGYTF.